The sequence of this T cell receptor (beta chain) was determined in a study of monozygotic twins with inflammatory bowel disease. Findings of the study overall: T cell subtypes that differed could not be told apart.

Template switching introduced UMIs that contain a 6-nucleotide sample barcode. TCRdb reworked the 5' RACE reads into one entry per CDR3 protein, no DNA. Listed are 400,000 to 500,000 distinct CDR3 sequences; 2% to 2.5% falls within the top ten. Germline assignment: CDR1 KGHSH and CDR2 LQKENI. This CDR3 region has 13 residues. Concerning this clonotype itself: Its antigen is still unknown.

The chain employs TRBV18 and TRBJ1-5. The sequenced sample was blood. The TCR sequence derives from a human donor with ulcerative colitis or Crohn's disease, or a healthy co-twin of an affected twin (not recorded which). The CDR3 loop reads CASSPRNNQPQHF.